This T cell receptor (beta chain) was documented in a study of shared clonotypes between healthy human individuals. Germline loops: CDR1 MNHEY, CDR2 SMNVEV (reference sequence). Trimming shortened V by 5 bases and J by 2 bases, and 10 bases separated the two germline ends. The CDR3 consists of 13 residues. Profiling relied on immunoSEQ multiplex PCR, and the TCRdb table lists in-frame clones only, not all of them. The sample holds over 2 million clones; 85% to 95% are singletons and the top ten take about 0.36%. The chain combines TRBV27 with TRBJ2-7; the D is unclear. The receptor was isolated from a man aged 18 to 29 in good health. Some clones in this sample may be carry-over from other donors' samples. The sequencing input was naive CD4+ T cells from PBMCs. Subset denoted: CD45RA+ positively selected. The CDR3 sequence: CASSERAAYEQYF. The CDR3 coding sequence is TGTGCCAGCAGTGAACGGGCAGCCTACGAGCAGTACTTC.